The source of this TCR beta chain is a study of spatial heterogeneity in lung cancer. MiXCR, applied by TCRdb to the 5' RACE reads, yields one record per CDR3 protein. This sample carries approximately 44,000 distinct CDR3 sequences, about 10% of them seen once, and the ten largest clones take around two fifths. The time point here: sample taken at primary tumor resection. Sequencing covered unsorted whole RNA taken from tumor, nontumor lung or frozen PBMC. The starting material was PBMCs, obtained at surgery. The source is a female donor with early-stage non-small cell lung cancer.

CDR3: CASSPWTSNTIYF. The CDR3 DNA reads as TGTGCCAGCAGCCCTTGGACTTCAAACACCATATATTTT. The V and J genes are TRBV3-1 and TRBJ1-3; D is undetermined. The CDR3 loop spans 13 amino acids. The germline V gene encodes CDR1 LGHDT and CDR2 YNNKEL (reference sequence). V dropped 4 bases and J dropped 6 bases, with 10 bases sitting between them. The whole variable domain, filled in from reference TRBV3-1 and TRBJ1-3, reads DTAVSQTPKYLVTQMGNDKSIKCEQNLGHDTMYWYKQDSKKFLKIMFSYNNKELIINETVPNRFSPKSPDKAHLNLHINSLELGDSAVYFCASSPWTSNTIYFGEGSWLTVV.